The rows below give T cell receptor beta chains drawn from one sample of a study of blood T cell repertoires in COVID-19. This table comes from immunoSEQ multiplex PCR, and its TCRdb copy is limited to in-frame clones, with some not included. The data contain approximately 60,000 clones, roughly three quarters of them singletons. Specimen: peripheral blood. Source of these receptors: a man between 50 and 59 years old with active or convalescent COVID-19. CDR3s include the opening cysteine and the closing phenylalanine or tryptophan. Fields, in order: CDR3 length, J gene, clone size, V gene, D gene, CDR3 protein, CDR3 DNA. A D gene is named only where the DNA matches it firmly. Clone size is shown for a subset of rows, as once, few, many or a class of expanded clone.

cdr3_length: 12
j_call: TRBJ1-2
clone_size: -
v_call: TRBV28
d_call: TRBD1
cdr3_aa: CASGGQLYGYTF
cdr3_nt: TGTGCCAGCGGGGGACAGCTCTATGGCTACACCTTC

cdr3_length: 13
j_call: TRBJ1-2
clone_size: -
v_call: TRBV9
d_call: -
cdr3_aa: CASSGQAGYGYTF
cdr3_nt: TGTGCCAGCAGCGGGCAAGCGGGGTATGGCTACACCTTC

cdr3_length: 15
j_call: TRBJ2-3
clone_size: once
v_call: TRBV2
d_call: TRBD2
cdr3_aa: CASTPYLGRTDTQYF
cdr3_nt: TGTGCCAGCACCCCGTACCTCGGGAGGACAGATACGCAGTATTTT

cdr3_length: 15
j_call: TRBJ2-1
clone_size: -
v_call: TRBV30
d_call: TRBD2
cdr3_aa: CAWSAGLAAYNEQFF
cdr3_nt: TGTGCCTGGAGTGCGGGACTAGCGGCATACAATGAGCAGTTCTTC

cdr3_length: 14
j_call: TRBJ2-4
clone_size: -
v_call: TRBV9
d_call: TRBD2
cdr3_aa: CASSETTSELVQYF
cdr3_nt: TGTGCCAGCAGCGAAACGACTAGCGAGTTAGTCCAGTACTTC

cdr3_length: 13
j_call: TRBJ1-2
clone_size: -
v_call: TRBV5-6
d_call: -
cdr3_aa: CASSLEGTYGYTF
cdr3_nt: TGTGCCAGCAGCTTAGAGGGAACTTATGGCTACACCTTC

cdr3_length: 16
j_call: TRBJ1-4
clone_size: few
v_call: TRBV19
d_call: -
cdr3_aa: CASSPLRGATNEKLFF
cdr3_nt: TGTGCCAGTAGTCCCCTCCGCGGGGCAACTAATGAAAAACTGTTTTTT

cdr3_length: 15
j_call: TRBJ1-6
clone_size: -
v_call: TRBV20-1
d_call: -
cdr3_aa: CSASHLQANNSPLHF
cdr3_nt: TGCAGTGCTAGTCATCTACAGGCTAACAATTCACCCCTCCACTTT

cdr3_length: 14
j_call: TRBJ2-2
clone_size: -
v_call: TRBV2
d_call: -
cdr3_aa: CASSEWRNGGELFF
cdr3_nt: TGTGCCAGCAGTGAATGGAGGAACGGCGGGGAGCTGTTTTTT

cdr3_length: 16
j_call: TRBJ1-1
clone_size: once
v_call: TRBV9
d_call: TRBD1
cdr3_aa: CASSGHRGRVNTEAFF
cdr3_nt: TGTGCCAGCAGCGGTCACAGGGGGCGCGTGAACACTGAAGCTTTCTTT

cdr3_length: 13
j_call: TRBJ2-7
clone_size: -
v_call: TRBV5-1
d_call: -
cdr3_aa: CASSLGLAAEQYF
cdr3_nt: TGCGCCAGCAGCCTTGGATTAGCGGCAGAGCAGTACTTC

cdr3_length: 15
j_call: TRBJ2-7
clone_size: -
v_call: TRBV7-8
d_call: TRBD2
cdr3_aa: CASSLTGGSSYEQYF
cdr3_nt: TGTGCCAGCAGCTTAACCGGCGGGAGCTCCTACGAGCAGTACTTC

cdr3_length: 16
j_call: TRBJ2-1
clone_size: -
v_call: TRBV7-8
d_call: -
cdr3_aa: CASSLELGYGVDEQFF
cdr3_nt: TGTGCCAGCAGCTTAGAGCTTGGGTATGGAGTAGATGAGCAGTTCTTC

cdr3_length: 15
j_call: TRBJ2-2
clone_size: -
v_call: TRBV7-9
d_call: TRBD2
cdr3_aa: CASSSSGGQAGELFF
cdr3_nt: TGTGCCAGCAGCTCGAGCGGGGGCCAAGCCGGGGAGCTGTTTTTT

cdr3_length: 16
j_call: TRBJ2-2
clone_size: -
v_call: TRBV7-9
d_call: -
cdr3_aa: CASSLALGLSTGELFF
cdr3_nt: TGTGCCAGCAGCTTAGCGCTTGGACTATCCACCGGGGAGCTGTTTTTT

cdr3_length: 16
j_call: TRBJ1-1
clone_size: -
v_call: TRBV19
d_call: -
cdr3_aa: CASSPETRGHGTEAFF
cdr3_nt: TGTGCCAGTAGTCCGGAAACCAGGGGACATGGCACTGAAGCTTTCTTT

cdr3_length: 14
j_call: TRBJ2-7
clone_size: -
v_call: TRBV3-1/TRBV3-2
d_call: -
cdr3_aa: CASSKQRGRYEQYF
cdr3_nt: TGTGCCAGCAGCAAGCAGAGGGGGAGATACGAGCAGTACTTC

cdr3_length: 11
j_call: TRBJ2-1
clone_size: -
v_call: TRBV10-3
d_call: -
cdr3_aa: CAISEGYEQFF
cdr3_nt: TGTGCCATCAGTGAGGGCTATGAGCAGTTCTTC

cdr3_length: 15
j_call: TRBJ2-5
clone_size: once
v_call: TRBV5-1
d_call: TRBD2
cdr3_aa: CASSSGTSGQETQYF
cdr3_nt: TGCGCCAGCAGCTCGGGGACTAGCGGCCAAGAGACCCAGTACTTC

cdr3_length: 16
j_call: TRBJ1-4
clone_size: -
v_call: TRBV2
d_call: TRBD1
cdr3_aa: CASSRTGGAANEKLFF
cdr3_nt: TGTGCCAGCAGCAGGACAGGGGGCGCGGCTAATGAAAAACTGTTTTTT

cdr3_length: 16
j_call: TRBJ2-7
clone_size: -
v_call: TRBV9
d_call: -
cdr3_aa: CASSVGGGIDLGEQYF
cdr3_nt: TGTGCCAGCAGCGTAGGTGGAGGGATAGACCTTGGCGAGCAGTACTTC

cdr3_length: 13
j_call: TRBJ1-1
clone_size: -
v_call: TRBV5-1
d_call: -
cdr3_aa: CASSFSGVAEAFF
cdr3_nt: TGCGCCAGCAGCTTTTCAGGGGTCGCTGAAGCTTTCTTT

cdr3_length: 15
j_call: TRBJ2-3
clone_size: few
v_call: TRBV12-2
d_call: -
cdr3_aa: CASRSGLAMSDTQYF
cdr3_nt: TGTGCAAGTCGCTCGGGACTAGCAATGTCAGATACGCAGTATTTT

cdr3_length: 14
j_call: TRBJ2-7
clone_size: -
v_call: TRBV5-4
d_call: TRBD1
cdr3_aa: CASSFGTGSYEQYF
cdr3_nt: TGTGCCAGCAGCTTCGGGACAGGTTCCTACGAGCAGTACTTC

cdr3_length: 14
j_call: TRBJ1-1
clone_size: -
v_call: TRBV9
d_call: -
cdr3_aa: CASSVVPGDTEAFF
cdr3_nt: TGTGCCAGCAGCGTAGTCCCGGGGGACACTGAAGCTTTCTTT

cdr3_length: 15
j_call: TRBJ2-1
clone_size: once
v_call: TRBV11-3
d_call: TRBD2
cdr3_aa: CASSWSYSGSNEQFF
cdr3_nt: TGTGCCAGCAGCTGGAGTTATAGCGGGAGCAATGAGCAGTTCTTC

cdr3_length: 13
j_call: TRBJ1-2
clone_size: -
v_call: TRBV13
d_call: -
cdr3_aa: CASGTGGLGSYTF
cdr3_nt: TGTGCCAGCGGGACTGGAGGCCTCGGGAGCTACACCTTC

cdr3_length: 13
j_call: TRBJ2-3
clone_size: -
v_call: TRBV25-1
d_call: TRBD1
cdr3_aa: CASGDRVTDTQYF
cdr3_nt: TGTGCCAGCGGGGACAGGGTGACAGATACGCAGTATTTT

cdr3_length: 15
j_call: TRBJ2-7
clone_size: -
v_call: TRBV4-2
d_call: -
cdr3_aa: CASSQDGVITREQYF
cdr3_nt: TGTGCCAGCAGCCAAGATGGCGTGATAACGAGGGAGCAGTACTTC

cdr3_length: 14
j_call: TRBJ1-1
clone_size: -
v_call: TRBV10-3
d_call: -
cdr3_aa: CAIRGAGRNTEAFF
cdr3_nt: TGTGCCATCAGGGGGGCAGGCAGGAACACTGAAGCTTTCTTT

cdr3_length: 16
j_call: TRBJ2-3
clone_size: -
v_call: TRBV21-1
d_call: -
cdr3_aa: CASSKETSGGEDTQYF
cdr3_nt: TGTGCCAGCAGCAAGGAGACTAGCGGGGGGGAAGATACGCAGTATTTT

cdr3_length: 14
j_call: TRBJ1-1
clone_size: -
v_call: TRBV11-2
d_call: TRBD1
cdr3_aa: CASSSGQGYTEAFF
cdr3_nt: TGTGCCAGCAGCTCGGGACAGGGGTACACTGAAGCTTTCTTT

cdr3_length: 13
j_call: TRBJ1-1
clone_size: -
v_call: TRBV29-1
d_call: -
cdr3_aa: CSVVPTVNTEAFF
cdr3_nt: TGCAGCGTCGTTCCGACAGTGAACACTGAAGCTTTCTTT

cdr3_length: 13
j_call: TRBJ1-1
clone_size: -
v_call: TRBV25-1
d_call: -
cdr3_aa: CASRVRGNTEAFF
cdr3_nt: TGTGCCAGCAGAGTCAGGGGAAACACTGAAGCTTTCTTT

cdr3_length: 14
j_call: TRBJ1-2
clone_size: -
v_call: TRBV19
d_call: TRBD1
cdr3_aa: CASRRTGKLYGYTF
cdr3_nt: TGTGCCAGTAGGAGGACAGGGAAGCTCTATGGCTACACCTTC

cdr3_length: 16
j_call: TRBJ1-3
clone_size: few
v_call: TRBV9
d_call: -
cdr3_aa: CASSQELSGIGNTIYF
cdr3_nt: TGTGCCAGCAGCCAGGAATTGTCCGGTATTGGAAACACCATATATTTT